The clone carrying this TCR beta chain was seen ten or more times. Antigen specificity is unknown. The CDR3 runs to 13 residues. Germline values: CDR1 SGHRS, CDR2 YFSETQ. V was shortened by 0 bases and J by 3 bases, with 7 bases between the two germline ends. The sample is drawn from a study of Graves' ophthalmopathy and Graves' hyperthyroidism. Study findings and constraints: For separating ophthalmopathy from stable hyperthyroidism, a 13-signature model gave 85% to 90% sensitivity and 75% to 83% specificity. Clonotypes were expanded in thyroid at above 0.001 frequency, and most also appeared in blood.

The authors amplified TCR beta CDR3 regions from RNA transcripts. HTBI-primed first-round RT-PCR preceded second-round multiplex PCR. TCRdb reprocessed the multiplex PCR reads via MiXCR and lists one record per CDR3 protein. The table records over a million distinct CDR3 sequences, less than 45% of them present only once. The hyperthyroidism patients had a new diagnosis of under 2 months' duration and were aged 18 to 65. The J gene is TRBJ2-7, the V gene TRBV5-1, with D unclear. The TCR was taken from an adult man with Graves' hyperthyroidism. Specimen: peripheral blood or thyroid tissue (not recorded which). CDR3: CASSLEPIYEQYF. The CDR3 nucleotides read TGCGCCAGCAGCTTGGAACCGATCTACGAGCAGTACTTC.